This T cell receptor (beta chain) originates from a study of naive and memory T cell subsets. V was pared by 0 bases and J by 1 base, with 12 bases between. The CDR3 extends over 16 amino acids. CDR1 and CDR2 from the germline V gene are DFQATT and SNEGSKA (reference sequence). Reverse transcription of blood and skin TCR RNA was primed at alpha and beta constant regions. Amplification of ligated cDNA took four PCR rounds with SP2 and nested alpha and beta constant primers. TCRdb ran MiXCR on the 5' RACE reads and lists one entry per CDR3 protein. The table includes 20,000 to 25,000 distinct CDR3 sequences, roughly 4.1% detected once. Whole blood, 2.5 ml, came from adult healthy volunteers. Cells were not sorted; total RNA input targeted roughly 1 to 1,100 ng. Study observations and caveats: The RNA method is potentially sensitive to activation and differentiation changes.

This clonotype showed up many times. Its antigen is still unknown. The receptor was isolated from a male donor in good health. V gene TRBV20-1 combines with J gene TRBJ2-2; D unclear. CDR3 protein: CSAREPGRQNTGELFF. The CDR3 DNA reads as TGCAGTGCTAGAGAACCCGGCAGGCAGAACACCGGGGAGCTGTTTTTT.